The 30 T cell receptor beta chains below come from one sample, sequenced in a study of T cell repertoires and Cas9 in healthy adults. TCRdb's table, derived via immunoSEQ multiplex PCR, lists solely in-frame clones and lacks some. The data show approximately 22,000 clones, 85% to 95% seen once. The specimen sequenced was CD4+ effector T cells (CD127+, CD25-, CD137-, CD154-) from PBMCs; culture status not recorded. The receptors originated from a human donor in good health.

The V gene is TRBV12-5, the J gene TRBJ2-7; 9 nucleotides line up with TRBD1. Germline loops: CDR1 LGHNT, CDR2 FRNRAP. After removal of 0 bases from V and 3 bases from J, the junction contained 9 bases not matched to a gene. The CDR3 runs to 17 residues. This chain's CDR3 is CASGLVLQGQGYYEQYF. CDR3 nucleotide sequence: TGTGCTAGTGGTTTGGTACTTCAGGGACAGGGATACTACGAGCAGTACTTC.

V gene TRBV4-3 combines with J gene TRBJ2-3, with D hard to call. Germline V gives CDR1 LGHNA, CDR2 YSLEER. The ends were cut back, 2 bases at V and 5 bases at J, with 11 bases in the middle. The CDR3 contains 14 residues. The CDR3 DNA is TGCGCCAGCAGCCAAACTTTCGGCAGAGATACGCAGTATTTT. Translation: CASSQTFGRDTQYF.

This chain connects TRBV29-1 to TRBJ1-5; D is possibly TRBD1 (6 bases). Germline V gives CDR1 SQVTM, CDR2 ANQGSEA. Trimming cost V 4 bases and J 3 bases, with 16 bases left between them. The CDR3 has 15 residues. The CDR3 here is CSVVIPQGFNQPQHF. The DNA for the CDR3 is TGCAGCGTTGTAATCCCCCAGGGGTTCAATCAGCCCCAGCATTTT. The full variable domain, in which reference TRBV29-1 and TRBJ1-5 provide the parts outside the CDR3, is SAVISQKPSRDICQRGTSLTIQCQVDSQVTMMFWYRQQPGQSLTLIATANQGSEATYESGFVIDKFPISRPNLTFSTLTVSNMSPEDSSIYLCSVVIPQGFNQPQHFGDGTRLSIL.

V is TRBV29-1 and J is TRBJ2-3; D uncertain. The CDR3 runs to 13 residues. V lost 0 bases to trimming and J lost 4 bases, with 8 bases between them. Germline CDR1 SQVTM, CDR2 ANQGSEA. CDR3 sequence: CSVEDVRPDTQYF. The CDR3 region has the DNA TGCAGCGTTGAAGATGTCCGGCCAGATACGCAGTATTTT.

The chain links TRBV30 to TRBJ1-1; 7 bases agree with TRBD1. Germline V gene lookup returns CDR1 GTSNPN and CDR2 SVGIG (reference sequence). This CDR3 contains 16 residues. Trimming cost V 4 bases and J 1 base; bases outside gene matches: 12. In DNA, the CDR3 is TGTGCCTGGAATATGGGTGGGAACAGGGGGAACACTGAAGCTTTCTTT. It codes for CAWNMGGNRGNTEAFF.

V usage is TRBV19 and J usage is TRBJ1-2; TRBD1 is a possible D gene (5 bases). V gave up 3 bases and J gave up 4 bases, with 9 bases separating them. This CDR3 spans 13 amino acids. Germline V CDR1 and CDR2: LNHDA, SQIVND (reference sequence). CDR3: CASSISGGYGYTF. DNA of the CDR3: TGTGCCAGTAGTATCTCCGGGGGCTATGGCTACACCTTC.

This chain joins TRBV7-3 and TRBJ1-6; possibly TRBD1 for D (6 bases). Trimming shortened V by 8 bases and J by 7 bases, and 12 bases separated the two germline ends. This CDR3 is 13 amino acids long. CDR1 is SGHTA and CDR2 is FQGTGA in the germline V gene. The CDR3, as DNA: TGTGCCAGCTCATCAGGGGCCAATTCACCCCTCCACTTT. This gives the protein CASSSGANSPLHF.

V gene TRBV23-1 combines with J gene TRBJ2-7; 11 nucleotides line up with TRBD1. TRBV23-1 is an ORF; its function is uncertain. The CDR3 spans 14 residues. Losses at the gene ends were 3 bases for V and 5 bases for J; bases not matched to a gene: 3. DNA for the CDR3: TGCGCCAGCAGTCATGGACAGGGGGCCCACGAGCAGTACTTC. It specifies CASSHGQGAHEQYF.

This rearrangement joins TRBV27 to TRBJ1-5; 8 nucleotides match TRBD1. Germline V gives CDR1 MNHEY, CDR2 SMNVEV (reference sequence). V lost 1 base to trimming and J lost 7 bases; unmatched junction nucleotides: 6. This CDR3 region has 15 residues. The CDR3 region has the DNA TGTGCCAGCAGTTTATACCAGGGGGCTGGGCAGCCCCAGCATTTT. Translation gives CASSLYQGAGQPQHF.

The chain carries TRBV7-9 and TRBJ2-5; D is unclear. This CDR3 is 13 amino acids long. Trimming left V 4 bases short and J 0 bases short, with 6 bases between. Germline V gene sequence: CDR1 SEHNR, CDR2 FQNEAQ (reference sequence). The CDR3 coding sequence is TGTGCCAGCAGCTCCCCCCACCAAGAGACCCAGTACTTC. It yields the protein CASSSPHQETQYF. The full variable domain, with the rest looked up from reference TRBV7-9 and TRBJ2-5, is DTGVSQNPRHKITKRGQNVTFRCDPISEHNRLYWYRQTLGQGPEFLTYFQNEAQLEKSRLLSDRFSAERPKGSFSTLEIQRTEQGDSAMYLCASSSPHQETQYFGPGTRLLVL.

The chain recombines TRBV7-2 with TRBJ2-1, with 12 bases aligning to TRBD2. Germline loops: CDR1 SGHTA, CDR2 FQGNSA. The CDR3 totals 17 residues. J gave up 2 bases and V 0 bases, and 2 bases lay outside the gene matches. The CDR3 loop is CASSLALAGGAYNEQFF. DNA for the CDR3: TGTGCCAGCAGCTTAGCCCTAGCGGGAGGGGCCTACAATGAGCAGTTCTTC.

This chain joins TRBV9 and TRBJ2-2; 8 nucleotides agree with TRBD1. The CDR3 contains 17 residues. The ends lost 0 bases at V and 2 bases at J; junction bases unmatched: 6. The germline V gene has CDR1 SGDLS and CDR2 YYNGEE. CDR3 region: CASSVGFSGGNTGELFF. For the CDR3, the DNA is TGTGCCAGCAGCGTAGGTTTTTCAGGGGGCAACACCGGGGAGCTGTTTTTT.

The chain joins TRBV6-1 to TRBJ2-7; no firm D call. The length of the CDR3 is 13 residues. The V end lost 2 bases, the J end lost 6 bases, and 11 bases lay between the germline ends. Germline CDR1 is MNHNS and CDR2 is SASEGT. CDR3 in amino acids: CASSEIMVLEQYV. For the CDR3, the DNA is TGTGCCAGCAGTGAAATTATGGTACTCGAGCAGTACGTC.

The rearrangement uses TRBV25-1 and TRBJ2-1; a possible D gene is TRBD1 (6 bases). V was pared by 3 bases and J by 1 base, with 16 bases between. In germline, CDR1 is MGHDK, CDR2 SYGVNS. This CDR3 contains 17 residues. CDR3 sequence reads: CASSDPGAPTSYNEQFF. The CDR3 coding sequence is TGTGCCAGCAGTGACCCAGGGGCACCTACTTCCTACAATGAGCAGTTCTTC.

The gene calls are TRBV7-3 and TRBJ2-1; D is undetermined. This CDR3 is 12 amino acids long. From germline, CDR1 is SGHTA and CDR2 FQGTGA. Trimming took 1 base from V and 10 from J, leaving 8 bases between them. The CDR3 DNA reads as TGTGCCAGCAGCTTAAAGGGTGGCGAGCAGTTCTTC. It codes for CASSLKGGEQFF.

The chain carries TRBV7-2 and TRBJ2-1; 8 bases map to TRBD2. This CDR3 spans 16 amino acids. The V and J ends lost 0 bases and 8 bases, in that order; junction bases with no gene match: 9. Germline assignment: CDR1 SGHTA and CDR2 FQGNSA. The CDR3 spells CASSLARSGGIDEQFF. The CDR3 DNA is TGTGCCAGCAGCTTAGCGCGGAGCGGGGGAATCGATGAGCAGTTCTTC.

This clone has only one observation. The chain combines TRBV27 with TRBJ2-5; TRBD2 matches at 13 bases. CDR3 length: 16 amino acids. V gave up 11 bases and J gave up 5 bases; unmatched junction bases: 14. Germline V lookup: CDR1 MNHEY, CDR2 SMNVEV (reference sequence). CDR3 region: CAPVSGLAGEKETQYF. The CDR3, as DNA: TGTGCCCCTGTTAGTGGACTAGCGGGAGAGAAGGAGACCCAGTACTTC.

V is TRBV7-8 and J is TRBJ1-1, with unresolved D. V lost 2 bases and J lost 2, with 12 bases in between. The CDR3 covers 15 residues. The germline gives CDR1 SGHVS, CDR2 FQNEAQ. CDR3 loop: CASSLIVVVNTEAFF. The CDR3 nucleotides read TGTGCCAGCAGCTTAATTGTAGTGGTAAACACTGAAGCTTTCTTT.

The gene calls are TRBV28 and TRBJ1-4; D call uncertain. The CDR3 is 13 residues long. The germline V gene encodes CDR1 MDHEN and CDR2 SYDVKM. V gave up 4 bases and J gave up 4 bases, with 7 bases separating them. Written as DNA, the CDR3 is TGTGCCAGCAGTTCCACGGATAATGAAAAACTGTTTTTT. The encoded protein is CASSSTDNEKLFF.

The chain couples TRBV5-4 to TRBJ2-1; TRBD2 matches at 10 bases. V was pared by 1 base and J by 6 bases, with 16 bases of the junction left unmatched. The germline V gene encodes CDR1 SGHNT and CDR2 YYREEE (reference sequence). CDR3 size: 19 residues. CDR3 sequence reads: CASSLKSGRALNTINEQFF. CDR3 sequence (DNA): TGTGCCAGCAGCTTGAAAAGCGGGAGGGCCCTAAACACAATCAATGAGCAGTTCTTC.

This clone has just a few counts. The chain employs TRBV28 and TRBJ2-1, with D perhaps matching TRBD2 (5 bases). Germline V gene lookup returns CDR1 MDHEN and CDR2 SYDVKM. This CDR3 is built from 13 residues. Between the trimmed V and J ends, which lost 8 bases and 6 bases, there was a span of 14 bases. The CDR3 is CASGIGVLNEQFF. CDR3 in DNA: TGTGCCAGCGGAATCGGGGTACTCAATGAGCAGTTCTTC.

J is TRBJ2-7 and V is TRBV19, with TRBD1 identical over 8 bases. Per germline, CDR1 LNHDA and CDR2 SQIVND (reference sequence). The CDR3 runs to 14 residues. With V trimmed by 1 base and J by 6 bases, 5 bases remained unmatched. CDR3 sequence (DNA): TGTGCCAGTAGTATAGCAGGGGGCAAGGGCGAGCAGTACGTC. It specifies CASSIAGGKGEQYV.

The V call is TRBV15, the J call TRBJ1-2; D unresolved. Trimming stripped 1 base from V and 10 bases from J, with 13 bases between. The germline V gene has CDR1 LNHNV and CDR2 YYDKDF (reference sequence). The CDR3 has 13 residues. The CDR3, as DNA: TGTGCCACCAGCAGAGCCCGCCAGGCGGACTACACCTTC. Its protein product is CATSRARQADYTF.

The CDR3 protein is CASSKSGRGGIETQYF. Written as DNA, the CDR3 is TGTGCCAGTAGTAAGAGCGGGAGGGGAGGGATAGAGACCCAGTACTTC. The chain carries TRBV19 and TRBJ2-5, with 10 bases matching TRBD2. The CDR3 sequence is 16 residues long. V gave up 4 bases and J gave up 4 bases; unmatched junction bases: 9. Germline-derived CDR1 and CDR2 are LNHDA and SQIVND (reference sequence).

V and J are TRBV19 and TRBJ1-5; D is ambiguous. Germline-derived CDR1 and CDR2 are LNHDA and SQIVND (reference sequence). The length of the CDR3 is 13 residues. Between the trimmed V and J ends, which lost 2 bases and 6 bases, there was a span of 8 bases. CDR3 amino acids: CASSIMGTQPQHF. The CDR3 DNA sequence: TGTGCCAGTAGTATAATGGGTACTCAGCCCCAGCATTTT.

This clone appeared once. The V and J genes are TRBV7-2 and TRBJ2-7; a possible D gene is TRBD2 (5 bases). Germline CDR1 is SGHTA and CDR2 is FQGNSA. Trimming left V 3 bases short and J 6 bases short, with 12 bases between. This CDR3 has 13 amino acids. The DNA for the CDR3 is TGTGCCAGCAGCTTGGTCGCAGGAGGCGAGCAGTACTTC. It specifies CASSLVAGGEQYF.

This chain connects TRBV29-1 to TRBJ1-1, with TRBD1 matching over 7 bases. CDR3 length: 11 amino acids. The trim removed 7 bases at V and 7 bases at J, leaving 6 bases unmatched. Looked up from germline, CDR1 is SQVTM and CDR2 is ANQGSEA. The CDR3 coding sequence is TGCAGCGCCGTCAGGGGGGGTGAAGCTTTCTTT. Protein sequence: CSAVRGGEAFF.

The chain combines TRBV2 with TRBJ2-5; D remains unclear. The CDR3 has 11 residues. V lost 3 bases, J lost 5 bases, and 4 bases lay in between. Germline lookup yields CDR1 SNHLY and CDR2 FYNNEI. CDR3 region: CASSDRETQYF. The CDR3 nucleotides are TGTGCCAGCAGTGATCGGGAGACCCAGTACTTC.

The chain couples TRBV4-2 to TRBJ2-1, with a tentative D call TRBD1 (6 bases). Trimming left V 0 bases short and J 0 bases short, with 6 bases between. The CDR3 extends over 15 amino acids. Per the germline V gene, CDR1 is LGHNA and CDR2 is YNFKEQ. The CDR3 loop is CASSQEDSSYNEQFF. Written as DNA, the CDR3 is TGTGCCAGCAGCCAAGAGGACAGCTCCTACAATGAGCAGTTCTTC.

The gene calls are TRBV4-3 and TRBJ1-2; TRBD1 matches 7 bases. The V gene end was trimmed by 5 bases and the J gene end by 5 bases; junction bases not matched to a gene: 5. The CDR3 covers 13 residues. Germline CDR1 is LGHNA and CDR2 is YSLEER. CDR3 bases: TGCGCCAGCAGCGACAGGGTCCGGTATGGCTACACCTTC. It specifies CASSDRVRYGYTF.